These 2 T cell receptor beta chains share one sample of origin, sequenced in a study of cytomegalovirus exposure and HLA in healthy donors. Vbeta (60) and Jbeta (13) primers were used in the PCR. Assay: immunoSEQ multiplex PCR; the TCRdb copy retains only in-frame clones and omits some. The sample consists of fewer than 120,000 clones, roughly four fifths of them appearing once. The sample taken for sequencing was PBMCs. These receptors all come from a woman aged 25 to 45 in good health and CMV-seronegative.

This chain joins TRBV27 and TRBJ2-7; the match to TRBD1 covers 7 bases. This CDR3 has 14 amino acids. V gave up 8 bases and J gave up 3 bases; unmatched junction bases: 10. Germline V CDR1 and CDR2: MNHEY, SMNVEV (reference sequence). CDR3 DNA sequence: TGTGCCAGCCGCTCAGGGGGAGAGGGCTACGAGCAGTACTTC. Translating gives CASRSGGEGYEQYF.

The rearrangement uses TRBV7-2 and TRBJ1-2; 7 nucleotides line up with TRBD1. Trimming took 4 bases from V and 4 from J; bases not matched to a gene: 12. This CDR3 has 16 residues. Per germline, CDR1 SGHTA and CDR2 FQGNSA. The CDR3 region is CASSWDSGPNPYGYTF. The CDR3 bases are TGTGCCAGCAGCTGGGACAGCGGGCCCAATCCCTATGGCTACACCTTC.